The rows below give T cell receptor beta chains drawn from one sample of a study of shared clonotypes between healthy human individuals. Sequencing used immunoSEQ multiplex PCR; TCRdb keeps in-frame clones, though not all of them. The repertoire has nearly 1,000,000 clones, over 60% of them found once; the top ten carry approximately 1.5%. The sequenced material came from memory CD4+ T cells sorted from blood. The receptor source for this set is a man aged 18-30 years in good health. The CDR3 runs from the conserved cysteine through the conserved F or W. The D gene is left open where the match is weak. The size field is filled for only some rows; it gives once, few, many or a size class.

d_call j_call v_call clone_size cdr3_nt cdr3_aa
. TRBJ2-5 TRBV7-8 . TGTGCCAGCAGCTTGGGTAGCGGTCACACGGGGGAGACCCAGTACTTC CASSLGSGHTGETQYF
TRBD1 TRBJ1-5 TRBV5-6 . TGTGCCAGCAGCTTAGCAGGGGGTCAGCCCCAGCATTTT CASSLAGGQPQHF
. TRBJ1-2 TRBV5-1 . TGCGCCAGCCGATGGGGCAGAGGAAACAACAGGGACTATGGCTACACCTTC CASRWGRGNNRDYGYTF
. TRBJ2-1 TRBV19 . TGTGCCAGTAGTATAGAGGGAGGCCGATCGTACAATGAGCAGTTCTTC CASSIEGGRSYNEQFF
TRBD1 TRBJ2-7 TRBV5-1 . TGCGCCAGCAGTGCCTACCCCGGGACAGCGTCCTACGAGCAGTACTTC CASSAYPGTASYEQYF
. TRBJ1-1 TRBV7-2 . TGTGCCAGCAGCCAAGAACTAAGACAGCCTGAAGCTTTCTTT CASSQELRQPEAFF
TRBD1 TRBJ2-7 TRBV28 . TGTGCCAGCAGTCTGGAACGGACAGGGGGGGACGAGCAGTACTTC CASSLERTGGDEQYF
. TRBJ2-1 TRBV18 . TGTGCCAGCTCACCACCGGGGTTCTCCTACAATGAGCAGTTCTTC CASSPPGFSYNEQFF
. TRBJ2-2 TRBV7-2 . TGTGCCAGCAGTCGTTCGGGACTCCCGAACACCGGGGAGCTGTTTTTT CASSRSGLPNTGELFF
TRBD1 TRBJ1-5 TRBV4-1 few TGCGCCAGCAGCCAAGGATGGCAGGGGGCGAAAGCGGATCAGCCCCAGCATTTT CASSQGWQGAKADQPQHF
. TRBJ2-3 TRBV25-1 . TGTGCCAGCAGTGTGGATAGCCTTATGGCAGATACGCAGTATTTT CASSVDSLMADTQYF
. TRBJ2-5 TRBV7-7 . TGTGCTAGCAGCCGTGGGCCGACTTCTCAAGAGACCCAGTACTTC CASSRGPTSQETQYF
. TRBJ2-3 TRBV6-5 . TGTGCCAGCAGTTACGTTGGGAGCGCAGATACGCAGTATTTT CASSYVGSADTQYF
. TRBJ2-5 TRBV6-1 . TGTGCCAGCAGAAGAGAAGTCCGGGAGACCCAGTACTTC CASRREVRETQYF
. TRBJ2-1 TRBV5-1 . TGCGCCAGCAGGACCGGCGGCCCTACCCTCTACAATGAGCAGTTCTTC CASRTGGPTLYNEQFF
TRBD1 TRBJ2-7 TRBV6-6 . TGTGCCAGCAGACAAAACTCAGGGGGACCATACGAGCAGTACTTC CASRQNSGGPYEQYF
TRBD2 TRBJ2-2 TRBV11-3 . TGTGCCAGCAGCTTAGATGGCGCTAGCGGGGACACCGGGGAGCTGTTTTTT CASSLDGASGDTGELFF